The source of this T cell receptor (beta chain) is a study of shared clonotypes between healthy human individuals. The junction had 4 bases not matched to a gene; V was cut back by 1 base and J by 16 bases. Germline values: CDR1 SGHAT, CDR2 FQNNGV. The CDR3 is 13 amino acids. Measured with immunoSEQ multiplex PCR; TCRdb has only the in-frame clones, and not every one. The sample lists 980,000 or so clones, 70% to 85% occurring once. The sequence derives from a man aged 18 to 30 in good health. Sequences were obtained from memory CD4+ T cells sorted from blood. Subset denoted: CD45RA-negative fraction. The genes are TRBV11-2 and TRBJ2-1; TRBD2 matches 13 bases. CDR3 bases: TGTGCCAGCAGCTTAGTGACTAGCGGGGGGCTATTCTTC. Its protein is CASSLVTSGGLFF.